The clone carrying this T cell receptor beta chain is medium-sized in the sample. The antigen remains undetermined. TCRdb re-called the reads with MiXCR, one entry per CDR3 protein. The sample lists about 21,000 distinct CDR3 sequences; roughly 22% were seen once. The sample is drawn from a study of lung T cells in sarcoidosis with Löfgren's syndrome. Study-wide points: The most expanded V genes in Löfgren's patients were reportedly TRAV12-1 and TRBV2.

Germline CDR1 is SGHTA and CDR2 is FQGNSA. This CDR3 contains 14 residues. V lost 8 bases, J lost 7 bases, and 21 bases lay in between. The V call is TRBV7-2, the J call TRBJ2-7; TRBD1 is a possible D gene (8 bases). The sequenced sample was CD4+ T cells from PBMCs. The TCR originated in a human donor with sarcoidosis (Löfgren's syndrome or another form), or a control subject (not recorded which). The CDR3 protein is CASRILTGGGEQYF. The CDR3 region has the DNA TGTGCCAGCCGAATACTTACAGGGGGGGGTGAGCAGTACTTC. Combining the CDR3 with reference TRBV7-2 and TRBJ2-7 gives the whole variable domain GAGVSQSPSNKVTEKGKDVELRCDPISGHTALYWYRQSLGQGLEFLIYFQGNSAPDKSGLPSDRFSAERTGGSVSTLTIQRTQQEDSAVYLCASRILTGGGEQYFGPGTRLTVT.